These T cell receptor beta chains were read from a single sample in a study of shared clonotypes between healthy human individuals. The repertoire was sequenced with immunoSEQ multiplex PCR; TCRdb's copy has only in-frame clones and lacks some. The data contain 2 million to 2.5 million clones, approximately 94% of them singletons. The sample consisted of naive CD4+ T cells from PBMCs. Every receptor here comes from a man between 18 and 29 years old in good health. Some clones in this sample may be carry-over from other donors' samples. The CDR3 runs from the conserved cysteine through the conserved F or W. Fields, in order: CDR3 protein, CDR3 DNA, J gene, CDR3 length, D gene, clone size, V gene. The D gene is left open where the match is weak. The size field is filled for only some rows; it gives once, few, many or a size class.

CASSQVQGSYTF | TGCGCCAGCAGCCAAGTCCAGGGTAGCTACACCTTC | TRBJ1-2 | 12 | NA | NA | TRBV4-1
CASSPLGGVGVNGYTF | TGTGCCAGCAGTCCTTTAGGGGGCGTGGGAGTGAATGGCTACACCTTC | TRBJ1-2 | 16 | TRBD1 | NA | TRBV28
CASSTGLAHDAGELFF | TGTGCCAGCAGCACCGGACTAGCGCACGACGCCGGGGAGCTGTTTTTT | TRBJ2-2 | 16 | TRBD2 | NA | TRBV7-9
CASSPNGRGGPNYGYTF | TGTGCCAGCTCACCAAACGGCAGGGGGGGCCCTAACTATGGCTACACCTTC | TRBJ1-2 | 17 | TRBD1 | NA | TRBV18
CASSFGTSGRGETQYF | TGTGCCAGCAGCTTCGGGACTAGCGGGAGGGGAGAGACCCAGTACTTC | TRBJ2-5 | 16 | TRBD2 | NA | TRBV5-4
CATSRKTSGAYEQYF | TGTGCCACCAGCAGAAAGACTAGCGGGGCCTACGAGCAGTACTTC | TRBJ2-7 | 15 | TRBD2 | once | TRBV15
CASSLAQGYTEAFF | TGTGCCAGCAGCTTAGCTCAAGGATACACTGAAGCTTTCTTT | TRBJ1-1 | 14 | NA | NA | TRBV7-8
CASSLRQAYEQYF | TGTGCCAGCAGCTTAAGACAGGCCTACGAGCAGTACTTC | TRBJ2-7 | 13 | NA | NA | TRBV11-1
CASSQGQGANEQYF | TGCGCCAGCAGCCAGGGACAGGGGGCTAACGAGCAGTACTTC | TRBJ2-7 | 14 | TRBD1 | NA | TRBV5-1
CASSRKSNTEAFF | TGTGCCAGTAGTAGAAAGTCGAACACTGAAGCTTTCTTT | TRBJ1-1 | 13 | NA | NA | TRBV19
CAISELAGALYEQYF | TGTGCCATCAGTGAACTAGCGGGAGCCCTCTACGAGCAGTACTTC | TRBJ2-7 | 15 | TRBD2 | NA | TRBV10-3
CASTPRGQPQHF | TGTGCCAGTACTCCCAGGGGTCAGCCCCAGCATTTT | TRBJ1-5 | 12 | NA | NA | TRBV19
CASSYSRGRGETQYF | TGTGCCAGCAGTTACTCCAGGGGGCGGGGGGAGACCCAGTACTTC | TRBJ2-5 | 15 | NA | once | TRBV6-6
CASSLGQLTDTQYF | TGCGCCAGCAGCTTGGGACAGCTCACAGATACGCAGTATTTT | TRBJ2-3 | 14 | NA | NA | TRBV5-1
CASSWGLAGSTDTQYF | TGTGCCAGCAGCTGGGGACTAGCGGGCAGCACAGATACGCAGTATTTT | TRBJ2-3 | 16 | TRBD2 | NA | TRBV5-4
CASSEGLAGGGYEQYF | TGTGCCAGCAGTGAAGGCCTAGCGGGAGGTGGCTACGAGCAGTACTTC | TRBJ2-7 | 16 | TRBD2 | once | TRBV2
CASSIAPGGETQYF | TGTGCCAGTAGTATAGCCCCAGGGGGAGAGACCCAGTACTTC | TRBJ2-5 | 14 | TRBD1 | NA | TRBV19
CAWSVTISGNTIYF | TGTGCCTGGAGTGTAACGATCTCTGGAAACACCATATATTTT | TRBJ1-3 | 14 | NA | NA | TRBV30
CAYNRDTQADTQYF | TGTGCCTACAACCGGGACACCCAGGCAGATACGCAGTATTTT | TRBJ2-3 | 14 | NA | NA | TRBV30
CASSLDTPPDTQYF | TGTGCCAGCAGCTTAGACACCCCGCCAGATACGCAGTATTTT | TRBJ2-3 | 14 | NA | NA | TRBV11-3
CASSPKDRGTEAFF | TGCGCCAGCAGCCCCAAGGACAGGGGCACTGAAGCTTTCTTT | TRBJ1-1 | 14 | TRBD1 | NA | TRBV5-1
CASSLWNTGELFF | TGTGCCAGCAGCTTATGGAACACCGGGGAGCTGTTTTTT | TRBJ2-2 | 13 | NA | NA | TRBV13
CASSFSRNIGKLFF | TGTGCCAGTAGTTTTAGTCGGAACATAGGAAAACTGTTTTTT | TRBJ1-4 | 14 | NA | once | TRBV19
CASSRGLETQYF | TGTGCCAGCAGTAGGGGGCTGGAGACCCAGTACTTC | TRBJ2-5 | 12 | TRBD1 | NA | TRBV7-9
CASSKGGYEQYF | TGTGCCAGCAGCAAAGGAGGTTACGAGCAGTACTTC | TRBJ2-7 | 12 | NA | NA | TRBV21-1
CASSLHRLSYEQYF | TGTGCCAGCAGCTTGCACAGGTTATCCTACGAGCAGTACTTC | TRBJ2-7 | 14 | NA | NA | TRBV5-5
CASSQVIRAPTYEQYF | TGCGCCAGCAGCCAAGTAATCCGGGCACCTACCTACGAGCAGTACTTC | TRBJ2-7 | 16 | NA | NA | TRBV4-1
CASSDGGVYGYTF | TGCGCCAGCAGCGATGGGGGCGTCTATGGCTACACCTTC | TRBJ1-2 | 13 | NA | NA | TRBV5-1
CASSSGGGGYTF | TGTGCCAGCAGTTCGGGGGGGGGCGGCTACACCTTC | TRBJ1-2 | 12 | NA | once | TRBV6-6
CASSYSSGPTNEKLFF | TGTGCCAGCAGTTACTCGAGTGGGCCGACTAATGAAAAACTGTTTTTT | TRBJ1-4 | 16 | NA | NA | TRBV6-5
CASSQDGRLWTDTQYF | TGTGCCAGCAGCCAGGACGGAAGGCTATGGACAGATACGCAGTATTTT | TRBJ2-3 | 16 | NA | NA | TRBV5-4
CASSLDGRQPQHF | TGTGCCAGCAGCTTGGACGGGCGTCAGCCCCAGCATTTT | TRBJ1-5 | 13 | NA | once | TRBV5-4
CASRFDFDQPQHF | TGCGCCAGCCGGTTCGATTTTGACCAGCCCCAGCATTTT | TRBJ1-5 | 13 | NA | NA | TRBV5-1
CSVEGWDTEAFF | TGCAGCGTTGAGGGGTGGGACACTGAAGCTTTCTTT | TRBJ1-1 | 12 | NA | NA | TRBV29-1
CASSLMGEGQPQHF | TGTGCCAGCAGCTTAATGGGGGAGGGTCAGCCCCAGCATTTT | TRBJ1-5 | 14 | NA | NA | TRBV7-2
CASSLRGLRDQPQHF | TGTGCCAGCAGCTTGAGGGGTTTGAGGGATCAGCCCCAGCATTTT | TRBJ1-5 | 15 | NA | NA | TRBV5-5
CASSLVRERTYEQYF | TGTGCCAGCAGCTTAGTGCGGGAGAGGACCTACGAGCAGTACTTC | TRBJ2-7 | 15 | TRBD2 | NA | TRBV7-2
CASSLALSDGWGDTQYF | TGCGCCAGCAGCTTGGCCTTAAGCGACGGATGGGGAGATACGCAGTATTTT | TRBJ2-3 | 17 | NA | NA | TRBV5-1
CASSFSGRSYNEQFF | TGTGCCAGCAGTTTTAGCGGGAGGTCCTACAATGAGCAGTTCTTC | TRBJ2-1 | 15 | TRBD2 | NA | TRBV28
CASSGVGTPGTGELFF | TGTGCCAGCAGTGGGGTGGGGACCCCGGGGACCGGGGAGCTGTTTTTT | TRBJ2-2 | 16 | NA | NA | TRBV2
CASSRTSGGSYEQYF | TGTGCCAGCAGCCGAACTAGCGGGGGATCCTACGAGCAGTACTTC | TRBJ2-7 | 15 | TRBD2 | NA | TRBV7-2
CASGGAVGQETQYF | TGTGCCAGCGGAGGGGCCGTGGGCCAAGAGACCCAGTACTTC | TRBJ2-5 | 14 | NA | NA | TRBV28
CASSLGLRETQYF | TGTGCCAGCAGCTTAGGGCTCCGGGAGACCCAGTACTTC | TRBJ2-5 | 13 | NA | NA | TRBV11-3
CASSLPAGGEQYF | TGTGCCAGCAGCTTACCCGCCGGGGGCGAGCAGTACTTC | TRBJ2-7 | 13 | NA | few | TRBV5-5
CAWSRRRGANTGELFF | TGTGCCTGGAGTCGCAGGCGTGGAGCGAACACCGGGGAGCTGTTTTTT | TRBJ2-2 | 16 | NA | NA | TRBV30
CASSQQYPGAEGYEQYF | TGTGCCAGCAGTCAACAATACCCAGGGGCGGAGGGCTACGAGCAGTACTTC | TRBJ2-7 | 17 | NA | NA | TRBV27
CSALWNTEAFF | TGCAGCGCCCTGTGGAACACTGAAGCTTTCTTT | TRBJ1-1 | 11 | NA | NA | TRBV29-1
CASSPGQQDEQYF | TGTGCCAGCAGTCCGGGACAGCAGGACGAGCAGTACTTC | TRBJ2-7 | 13 | TRBD1 | NA | TRBV28